Below are 4 T cell receptor beta chains sequenced from a single sample in a study of blood T cell repertoires in COVID-19. Only in-frame clones appear in the TCRdb table, and some are missing; sequencing was by immunoSEQ multiplex PCR. In the table there are about 160,000 clones, around 84% of which are singletons. The sequencing sample was made of PBMCs or T cells enriched from blood (not recorded which). The receptors here all came from a man over 45 who had recovered from COVID-19.

CDR3 nucleotide sequence: TGTGCCAGCAGCTTTTTACAGGGGGGGCCTAATGGCTACACCTTC. Translating gives CASSFLQGGPNGYTF. The chain links TRBV5-6 to TRBJ1-2, with TRBD1 matching 8 bases. The CDR3 runs 15 residues. Trimming at V came to 2 bases and at J to 6 bases, leaving 9 bases not matched to a gene. Germline CDR1 SGHDT, CDR2 YYEEEE. The full variable domain, its missing parts supplied by reference TRBV5-6 and TRBJ1-2, is DAGVTQSPTHLIKTRGQQVTLRCSPKSGHDTVSWYQQALGQGPQFIFQYYEEEERQRGNFPDRFSGHQFPNYSSELNVNALLLGDSALYLCASSFLQGGPNGYTFGSGTRLTVV.

V and J are TRBV4-1 and TRBJ2-1; TRBD2 matches at 14 bases. This CDR3 has 15 residues. V lost 3 bases to trimming and J lost 9 bases; unmatched junction nucleotides: 4. Per the germline V gene, CDR1 is MGHRA and CDR2 is YSYEKL. Here the CDR3 reads CASSQGLAGAGEQFF. The CDR3 region has the DNA TGCGCCAGCAGCCAGGGACTAGCGGGGGCAGGTGAGCAGTTCTTC.

The chain's CDR3 is CASSESRTLAGYSYEQYF. The CDR3 region has the DNA TGTGCCAGCAGTGAAAGTCGGACCCTAGCGGGATACTCCTACGAGCAGTACTTC. The rearrangement uses TRBV6-1 and TRBJ2-7; 9 positions agree with TRBD2. The V segment lost 2 bases and the J segment 0 bases; nucleotides outside the gene matches: 11. The CDR3 has 18 residues. The V gene's germline CDR1 is MNHNS and CDR2 SASEGT.

This chain connects TRBV20-1 to TRBJ1-2; D is unresolved. The V gene lost 3 bases and the J gene lost 6 bases, with 14 bases spanning the gap. This CDR3 is 13 amino acids long. Germline CDR1 DFQATT, CDR2 SNEGSKA (reference sequence). CDR3 in DNA: TGCAGTGCTAGTGGCAGATTAACGAATGGCTACACCTTC. Amino acids: CSASGRLTNGYTF.